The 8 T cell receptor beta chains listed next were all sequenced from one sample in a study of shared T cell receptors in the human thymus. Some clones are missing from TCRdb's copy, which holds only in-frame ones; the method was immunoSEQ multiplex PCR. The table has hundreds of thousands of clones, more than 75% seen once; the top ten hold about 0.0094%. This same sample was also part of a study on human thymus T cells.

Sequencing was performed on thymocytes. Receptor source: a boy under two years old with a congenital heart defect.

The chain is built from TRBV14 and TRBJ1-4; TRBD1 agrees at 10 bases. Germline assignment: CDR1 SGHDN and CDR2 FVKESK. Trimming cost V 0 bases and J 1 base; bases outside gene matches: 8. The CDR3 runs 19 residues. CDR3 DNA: TGTGCCAGCAGCCAAGATGCGAGGACAGGGGGGATAACTAATGAAAAACTGTTTTTT. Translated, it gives CASSQDARTGGITNEKLFF.

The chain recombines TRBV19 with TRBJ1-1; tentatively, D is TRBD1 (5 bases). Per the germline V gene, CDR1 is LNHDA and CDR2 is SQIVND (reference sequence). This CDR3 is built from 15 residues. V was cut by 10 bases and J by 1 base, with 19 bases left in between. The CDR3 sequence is CATRTVGGRNTEAFF. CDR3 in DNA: TGTGCCACCAGAACAGTGGGGGGAAGGAACACTGAAGCTTTCTTT.

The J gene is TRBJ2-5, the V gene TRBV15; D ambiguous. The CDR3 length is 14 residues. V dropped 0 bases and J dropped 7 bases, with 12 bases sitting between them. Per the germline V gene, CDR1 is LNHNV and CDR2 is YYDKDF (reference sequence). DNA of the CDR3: TGTGCCACCAGCAGAGATCCAGCGATGGGGACCCAGTACTTC. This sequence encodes CATSRDPAMGTQYF.

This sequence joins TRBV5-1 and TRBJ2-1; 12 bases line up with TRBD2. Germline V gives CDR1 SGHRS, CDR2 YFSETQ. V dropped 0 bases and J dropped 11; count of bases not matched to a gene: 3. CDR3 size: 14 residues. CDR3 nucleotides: TGCGCCAGCAGCTTGGGACTAGCGGGGGCGAAGCAGTTCTTC. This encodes CASSLGLAGAKQFF.

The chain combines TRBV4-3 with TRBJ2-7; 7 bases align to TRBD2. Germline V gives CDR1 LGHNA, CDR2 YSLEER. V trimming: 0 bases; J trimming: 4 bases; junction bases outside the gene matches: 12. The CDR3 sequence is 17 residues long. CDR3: CASSQDKTGDYWYEQYF. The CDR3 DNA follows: TGCGCCAGCAGCCAAGATAAAACGGGGGACTACTGGTACGAGCAGTACTTC.

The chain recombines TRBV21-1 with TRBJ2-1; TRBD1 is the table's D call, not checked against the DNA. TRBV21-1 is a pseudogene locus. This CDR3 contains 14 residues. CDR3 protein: CASSTDRGPNEQFF. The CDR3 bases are TGTGCCAGCAGCACGGACAGGGGGCCCAATGAGCAGTTCTTC.

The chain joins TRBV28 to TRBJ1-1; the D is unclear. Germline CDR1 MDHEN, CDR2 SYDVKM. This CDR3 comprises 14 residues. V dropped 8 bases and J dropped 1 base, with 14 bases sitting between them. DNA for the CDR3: TGTGCCAGCGCGCGCTGCCCACCGAACACTGAAGCTTTCTTT. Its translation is CASARCPPNTEAFF.

The CDR3 protein is CASRVVRATFF. Here the CDR3 DNA reads TGTGCCAGCAGAGTGGTCAGGGCAACTTTCTTT. The chain combines TRBV11-3 with TRBJ1-1; TRBD1 might be the D (5 bases). CDR1 SGHNT and CDR2 YENEEA come from the germline V gene. The CDR3 length is 11 residues. Trimming pared 6 bases from V and 12 bases from J, leaving 14 bases between.